A single sample is the source of the 6 T cell receptor beta chains below, sequenced in a study of beta chain features in type 1 diabetes (dated 2018 in TCRdb). To prepare the library, the immunoSEQ multiplex PCR assay was applied. The entire isolated RNA was reverse transcribed using the High Capacity cDNA Reverse Transcription Kit, and thus expressed TCRB transcripts were sequenced. As stored in TCRdb, this immuneACCESS dataset retains in-frame rearrangements with V and J assigned. A fraction of the clones does not appear; measured against another copy, unresolved V genes explain less than half of the discrepancy, and the remainder lacks a known reason. This sample holds 25,000 or so clones; roughly two thirds were observed only once. The top ten constitute roughly 2% of the sample. Sequencing input: Tregs from blood. The label giving this sample's cell subset or site can be read as: regulatory CD4+ T cells. These receptors all stem from a woman in her thirties or forties in good health.

The chain has TRBV15 and TRBJ2-6; 12 positions match TRBD1. The CDR3 covers 19 residues. CDR1 LNHNV and CDR2 YYDKDF come from the germline V gene (reference sequence). Trimming took 0 bases from V and 2 from J; bases not matched to a gene: 5. The CDR3 DNA sequence: TGTGCCACCAGCAGAGAAGGGACAGGGGGCTTCCCTGGGGCCAACGTCCTGACTTTC. Its protein product is CATSREGTGGFPGANVLTF.

The chain combines TRBV7-9 with TRBJ2-5; 8 bases map to TRBD1. V gave up 5 bases and J gave up 4 bases; unmatched junction bases: 9. Germline CDR1 is SEHNR and CDR2 is FQNEAQ (reference sequence). There are 15 residues in the CDR3. In DNA form, the CDR3 reads TGTGCCAGCAGCCAAGCTAGGGACAGGCTAGAGACCCAGTACTTC. Its translation is CASSQARDRLETQYF.

The J gene is TRBJ1-1, the V gene TRBV7-9, with D maybe TRBD1 (6 bases). The CDR3 spans 13 residues. Trimming left V 3 bases short and J 5 bases short, with 10 bases between. CDR1 SEHNR and CDR2 FQNEAQ come from the germline V gene (reference sequence). CDR3 coding DNA: TGTGCCAGCAGCTTCGGGGGGGCGACTGAAGCTTTCTTT. Its protein product is CASSFGGATEAFF.

The V call is TRBV6-5, the J call TRBJ2-5; 8 nucleotides align to TRBD2. The CDR3 has 16 residues. The V segment lost 4 bases and the J segment 4 bases; nucleotides outside the gene matches: 11. The germline gives CDR1 MNHEY, CDR2 SVGAGI. CDR3 region: CASSSYQRGRGETQYF. In DNA form, the CDR3 reads TGTGCCAGCAGTTCATACCAGCGGGGGCGAGGAGAGACCCAGTACTTC.

This clone was counted between two and nine times. The V call is TRBV4-1, the J call TRBJ2-5, with D possibly matching TRBD1 (6 bases). This CDR3 is built from 16 residues. CDR1 and CDR2 from the germline V gene are MGHRA and YSYEKL. V lost 4 bases to trimming and J lost 5 bases, with 20 bases between them. The CDR3 DNA sequence: TGCGCCAGCAGCCGACAAACAGGGTTCGGAGAGGAGACCCAGTACTTC. Residues: CASSRQTGFGEETQYF.

This chain connects TRBV29-1 to TRBJ2-1; 12 nucleotides agree with TRBD2. The CDR3 loop spans 16 amino acids. With V trimmed by 6 bases and J by 6 bases, 12 bases remained unmatched. The germline V gene encodes CDR1 SQVTM and CDR2 ANQGSEA. As DNA, the CDR3 is TGCAGCGTACAAACTAGCGGGGGGTCCCCCCGCAATGAGCAGTTCTTC. Protein product: CSVQTSGGSPRNEQFF.